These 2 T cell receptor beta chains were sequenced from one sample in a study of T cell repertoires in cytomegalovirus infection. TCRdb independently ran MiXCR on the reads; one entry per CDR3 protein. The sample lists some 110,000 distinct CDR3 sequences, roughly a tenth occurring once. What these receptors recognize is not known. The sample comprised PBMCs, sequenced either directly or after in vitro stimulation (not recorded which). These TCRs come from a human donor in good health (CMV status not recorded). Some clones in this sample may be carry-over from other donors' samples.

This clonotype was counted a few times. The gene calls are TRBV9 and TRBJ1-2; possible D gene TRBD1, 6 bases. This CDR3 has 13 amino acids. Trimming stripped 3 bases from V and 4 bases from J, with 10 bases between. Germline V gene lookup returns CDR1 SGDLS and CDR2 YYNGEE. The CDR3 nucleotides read TGTGCCAGCAGCGGACAGGTGCTCTATGGCTACACCTTC. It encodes CASSGQVLYGYTF.

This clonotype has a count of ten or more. The DNA of the CDR3 is TGTGCCAGCAGCCAGGACAGGGCGGGGATAAAAAACATTCAGTACTTC. Protein sequence: CASSQDRAGIKNIQYF. The chain combines TRBV7-2 with TRBJ2-4, with TRBD1 matching 8 bases. The CDR3 covers 16 residues. The germline CDR1 and CDR2 sequences are SGHTA and FQGNSA. The V and J ends lost 5 bases and 4 bases, in that order; junction bases with no gene match: 10.